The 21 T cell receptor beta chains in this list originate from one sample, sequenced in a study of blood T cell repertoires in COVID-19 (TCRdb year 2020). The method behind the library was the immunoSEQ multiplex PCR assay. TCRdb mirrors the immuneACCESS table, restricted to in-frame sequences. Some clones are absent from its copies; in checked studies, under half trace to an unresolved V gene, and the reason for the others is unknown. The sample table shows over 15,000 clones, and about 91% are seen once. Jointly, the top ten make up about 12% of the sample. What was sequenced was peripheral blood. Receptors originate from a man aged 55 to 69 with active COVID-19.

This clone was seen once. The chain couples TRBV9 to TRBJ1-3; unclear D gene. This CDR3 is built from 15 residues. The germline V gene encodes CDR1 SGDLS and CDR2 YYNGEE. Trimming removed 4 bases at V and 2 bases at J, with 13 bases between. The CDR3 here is CASSSTGAPGNTIYF. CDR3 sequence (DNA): TGTGCCAGCAGCTCGACCGGAGCTCCTGGAAACACCATATATTTT.

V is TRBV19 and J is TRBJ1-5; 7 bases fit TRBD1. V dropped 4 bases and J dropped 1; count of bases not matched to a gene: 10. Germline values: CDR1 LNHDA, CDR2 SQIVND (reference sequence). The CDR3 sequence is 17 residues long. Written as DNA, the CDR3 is TGTGCCAGTAGTAGGACAGGTTTAAGGGAGAGCAATCAGCCCCAGCATTTT. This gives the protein CASSRTGLRESNQPQHF.

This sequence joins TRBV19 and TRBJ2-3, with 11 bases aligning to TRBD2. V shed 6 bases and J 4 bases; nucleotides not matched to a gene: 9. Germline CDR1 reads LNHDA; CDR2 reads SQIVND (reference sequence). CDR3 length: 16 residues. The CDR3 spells CASSVLLAGGADTQYF. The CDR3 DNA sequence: TGTGCCAGTAGCGTCCTTCTAGCGGGAGGAGCAGATACGCAGTATTTT.

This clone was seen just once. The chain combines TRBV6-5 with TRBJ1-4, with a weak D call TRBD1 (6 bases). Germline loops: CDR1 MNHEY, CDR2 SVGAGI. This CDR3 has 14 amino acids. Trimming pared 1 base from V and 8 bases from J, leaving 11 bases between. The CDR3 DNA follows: TGTGCCAGCAGTTACTTACAGGGTGGCGAAAAACTGTTTTTT. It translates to CASSYLQGGEKLFF.

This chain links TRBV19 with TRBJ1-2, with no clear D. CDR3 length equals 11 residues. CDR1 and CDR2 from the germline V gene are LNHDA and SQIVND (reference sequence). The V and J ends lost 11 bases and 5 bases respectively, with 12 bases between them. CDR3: CAADSFYGYTF. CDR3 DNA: TGTGCCGCAGACTCATTTTATGGCTACACCTTC. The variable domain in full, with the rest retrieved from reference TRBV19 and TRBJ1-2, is DGGITQSPKYLFRKEGQNVTLSCEQNLNHDAMYWYRQDPGQGLRLIYYSQIVNDFQKGDIAEGYSVSREKKESFPLTVTSAQKNPTAFYLCAADSFYGYTFGSGTRLTVV.

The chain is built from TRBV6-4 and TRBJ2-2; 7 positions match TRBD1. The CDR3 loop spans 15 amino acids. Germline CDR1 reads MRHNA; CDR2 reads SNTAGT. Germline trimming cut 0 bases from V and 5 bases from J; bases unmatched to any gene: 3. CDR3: CASSDSPGGTGELFF. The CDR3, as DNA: TGTGCCAGCAGTGACTCTCCAGGGGGTACCGGGGAGCTGTTTTTT.

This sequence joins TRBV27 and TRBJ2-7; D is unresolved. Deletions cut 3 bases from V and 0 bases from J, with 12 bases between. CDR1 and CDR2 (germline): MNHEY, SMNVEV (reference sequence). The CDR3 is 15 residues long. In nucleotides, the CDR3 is TGTGCCAGCAGTTTGGGCCAGGTTCCCTCCTACGAGCAGTACTTC. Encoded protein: CASSLGQVPSYEQYF.

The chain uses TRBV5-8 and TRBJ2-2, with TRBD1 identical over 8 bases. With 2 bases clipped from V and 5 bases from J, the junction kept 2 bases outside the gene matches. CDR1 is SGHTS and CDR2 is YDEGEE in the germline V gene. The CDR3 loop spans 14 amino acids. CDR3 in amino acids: CASSFRQGTGELFF. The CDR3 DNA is TGTGCCAGCAGCTTCAGACAGGGGACCGGGGAGCTGTTTTTT.

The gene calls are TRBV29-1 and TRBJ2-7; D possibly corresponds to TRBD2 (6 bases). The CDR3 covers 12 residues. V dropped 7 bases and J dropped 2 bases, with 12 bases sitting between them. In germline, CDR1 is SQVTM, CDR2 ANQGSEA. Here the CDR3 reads CSGTGTPYEQYF. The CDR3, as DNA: TGCAGCGGGACCGGGACTCCCTACGAGCAGTACTTC.

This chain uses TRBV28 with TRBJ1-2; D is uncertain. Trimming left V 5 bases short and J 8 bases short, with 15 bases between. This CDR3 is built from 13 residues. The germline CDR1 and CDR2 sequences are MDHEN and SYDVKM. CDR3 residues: CASSVGIWEGYTF. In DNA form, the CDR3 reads TGTGCCAGCAGTGTAGGGATCTGGGAGGGCTACACCTTC.

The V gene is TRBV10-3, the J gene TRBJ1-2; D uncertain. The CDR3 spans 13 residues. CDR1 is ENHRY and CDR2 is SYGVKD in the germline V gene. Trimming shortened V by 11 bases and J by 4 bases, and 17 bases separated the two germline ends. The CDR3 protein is CAAFLGSGYGYTF. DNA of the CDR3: TGTGCCGCCTTCCTTGGAAGCGGCTATGGCTACACCTTC.

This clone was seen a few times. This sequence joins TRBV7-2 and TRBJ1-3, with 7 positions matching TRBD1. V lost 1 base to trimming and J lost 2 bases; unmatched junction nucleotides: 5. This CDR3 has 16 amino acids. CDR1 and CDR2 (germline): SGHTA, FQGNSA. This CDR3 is CASSLVPGGTGNTIYF. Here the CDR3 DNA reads TGTGCCAGCAGCTTAGTTCCAGGGGGAACTGGAAACACCATATATTTT.

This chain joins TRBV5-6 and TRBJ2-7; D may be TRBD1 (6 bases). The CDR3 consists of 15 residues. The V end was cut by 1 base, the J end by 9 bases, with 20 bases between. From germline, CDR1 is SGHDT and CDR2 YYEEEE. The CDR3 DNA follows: TGTGCCAGCAGCTTGTGGACGGGACAATTTGTCGGGCAGTACTTC. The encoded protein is CASSLWTGQFVGQYF.

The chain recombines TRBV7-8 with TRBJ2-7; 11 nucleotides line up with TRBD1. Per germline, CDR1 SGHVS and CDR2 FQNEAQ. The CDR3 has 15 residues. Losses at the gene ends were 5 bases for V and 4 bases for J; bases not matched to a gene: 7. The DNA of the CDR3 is TGTGCCAGCAGCGACTGGACAGGGGGCTTTTACGAGCAGTACTTC. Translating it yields CASSDWTGGFYEQYF.

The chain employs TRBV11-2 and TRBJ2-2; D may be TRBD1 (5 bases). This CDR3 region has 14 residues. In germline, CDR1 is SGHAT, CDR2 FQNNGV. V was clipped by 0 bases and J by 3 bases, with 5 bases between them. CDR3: CASSLEGDTGELFF. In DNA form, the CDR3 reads TGTGCCAGCAGCTTAGAAGGGGACACCGGGGAGCTGTTTTTT.

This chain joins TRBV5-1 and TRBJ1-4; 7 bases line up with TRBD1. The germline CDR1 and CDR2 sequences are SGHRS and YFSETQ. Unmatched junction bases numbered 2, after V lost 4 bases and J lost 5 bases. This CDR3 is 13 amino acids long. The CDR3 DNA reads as TGCGCCAGCAGCCGGGACAGCAATGAAAAACTGTTTTTT. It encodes CASSRDSNEKLFF.

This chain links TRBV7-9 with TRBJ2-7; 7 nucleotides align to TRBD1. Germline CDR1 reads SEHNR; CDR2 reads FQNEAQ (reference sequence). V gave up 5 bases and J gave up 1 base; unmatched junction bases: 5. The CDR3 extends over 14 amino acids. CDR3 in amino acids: CASSRPGQSYEQYF. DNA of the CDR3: TGTGCCAGCAGCCGACCGGGACAGTCCTACGAGCAGTACTTC.

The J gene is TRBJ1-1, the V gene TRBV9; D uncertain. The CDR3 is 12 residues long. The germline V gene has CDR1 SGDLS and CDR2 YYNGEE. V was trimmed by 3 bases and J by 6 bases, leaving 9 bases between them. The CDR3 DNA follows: TGTGCCAGCAGCGAGCCCGCCGCTGAAGCTTTCTTT. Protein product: CASSEPAAEAFF. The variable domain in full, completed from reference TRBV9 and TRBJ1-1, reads DSGVTQTPKHLITATGQRVTLRCSPRSGDLSVYWYQQSLDQGLQFLIQYYNGEERAKGNILERFSAQQFPDLHSELNLSSLELGDSALYFCASSEPAAEAFFGQGTRLTVV.

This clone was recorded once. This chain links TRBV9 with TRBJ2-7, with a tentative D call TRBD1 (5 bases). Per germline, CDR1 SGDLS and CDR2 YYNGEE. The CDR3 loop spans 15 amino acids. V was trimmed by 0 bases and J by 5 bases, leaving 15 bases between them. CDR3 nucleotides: TGTGCCAGCAGCGTAGCTTCTGGGGCTCGGAACGAGCAGTACTTC. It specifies CASSVASGARNEQYF.

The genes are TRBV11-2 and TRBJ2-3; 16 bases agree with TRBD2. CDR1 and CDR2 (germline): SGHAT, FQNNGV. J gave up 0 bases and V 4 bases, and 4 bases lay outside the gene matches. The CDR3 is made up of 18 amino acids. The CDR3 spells CASSSGLAGGFSTDTQYF. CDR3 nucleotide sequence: TGTGCCAGCAGCTCGGGACTAGCGGGGGGGTTTAGCACAGATACGCAGTATTTT.

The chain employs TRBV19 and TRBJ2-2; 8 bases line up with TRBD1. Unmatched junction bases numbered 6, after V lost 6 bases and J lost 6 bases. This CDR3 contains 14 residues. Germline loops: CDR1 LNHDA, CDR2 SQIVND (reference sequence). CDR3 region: CASRPQGAAGELFF. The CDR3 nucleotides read TGTGCCAGTAGACCCCAGGGGGCCGCCGGGGAGCTGTTTTTT.